At least ten counts were recorded for the clone carrying this T cell receptor (beta chain). Its antigen remains unknown. Patients having uncontrolled infection, another autoimmune disease, pregnancy or lactation were not included. Orbital computed tomography, thyroid ultrasound, serum thyroxine and TRAb, and clinical symptoms together informed the diagnoses. This specimen comes from a study of T cells in Graves' hyperthyroidism and ophthalmopathy. Points from the study as a whole: The model predicted ophthalmopathy a median roughly 6.3 months before onset. Most thyroid clonotypes expanded above 0.001 were also detected in blood.

Regions amplified from RNA transcripts were the TCR beta CDR3 regions. HTBI primers were employed in a first-round RT-PCR of the TCR CDR3. One entry per CDR3 protein, called by TCRdb with MiXCR from the multiplex PCR reads. The data show 500,000 or so distinct CDR3 sequences, with 15% to 20% seen just once and 25% to 35% held by the top ten. There are 14 residues in the CDR3. Germline V lookup: CDR1 SNHLY, CDR2 FYNNEI. V was clipped by 5 bases and J by 4 bases; unmatched bases: 6. The genes are TRBV2 and TRBJ1-2; 8 bases align to TRBD1. This TCR came from a woman younger than 45 with Graves' ophthalmopathy. The sequencing input was blood. CDR3 in amino acids: CASSSTGVGYGYTF. The CDR3 DNA sequence: TGTGCCAGCAGTTCGACAGGGGTAGGCTATGGCTACACCTTC.